This entry lists 24 T cell receptor beta chains sequenced from one sample in a study of blood T cell repertoires in COVID-19. Measured with immunoSEQ multiplex PCR; TCRdb has only the in-frame clones, and not every one. The data contain around 290,000 clones, around 88% of them seen just once; the ten biggest clones take up less than 15%. The sample consisted of peripheral blood. The receptors were sampled from a woman in her seventies with COVID-19, enrolled during active disease.

The chain combines TRBV19 with TRBJ2-7; 7 positions agree with TRBD1. Germline CDR1 reads LNHDA; CDR2 reads SQIVND (reference sequence). The CDR3 is 13 residues long. The V gene end was trimmed by 3 bases and the J gene end by 4 bases; junction bases not matched to a gene: 3. This CDR3 reads CASSMTGKYEQYF. The CDR3 DNA is TGTGCCAGTAGTATGACAGGGAAATACGAGCAGTACTTC.

The V and J genes are TRBV6-2 or TRBV6-3 and TRBJ2-7, with D perhaps matching TRBD2 (7 bases). This CDR3 contains 17 residues. Germline CDR1 is MNHEY and CDR2 is SVGEGT. The ends were cut back, 6 bases at V and 0 bases at J, with 21 bases in the middle. DNA for the CDR3: TGTGCCAGCAGCAACAACCTCGGGGGGCTCCGCTCCTACGAGCAGTACTTC. Protein: CASSNNLGGLRSYEQYF.

The genes are TRBV3-1 (or the pseudogene TRBV3-2) and TRBJ1-5; D unresolved. Germline V gives CDR1 LGHDT, CDR2 YNNKEL (reference sequence). This CDR3 contains 16 residues. V lost 4 bases to trimming and J lost 6 bases, with 19 bases between them. CDR3 nucleotides: TGTGCCAGCAGCCCGGACCGCCGGGGATTGGGTCAGCCCCAGCATTTT. Translating gives CASSPDRRGLGQPQHF.

Points on this clone: The DNA is omitted, as the CDR3 cannot be located on it reliably, and the CDR3 follows TCRdb's listing. The rearrangement links TRBV3-1 (or the pseudogene TRBV3-2) to TRBJ2-7; no check of the table's D call, TRBD2, against the DNA was made. Germline CDR1 and CDR2: LGHDT and YNNKEL (reference sequence). The CDR3 numbers 15 amino acids, ends counted. The CDR3 loop reads CASSSSTSGGYEQYF.

This clone has more than one count but fewer than ten. The V call is TRBV28, the J call TRBJ2-7; D is unresolved. The CDR3 totals 14 residues. The V end lost 2 bases, the J end lost 4 bases, and 12 bases lay between the germline ends. The germline gives CDR1 MDHEN, CDR2 SYDVKM. CDR3 sequence (DNA): TGTGCCAGCAGTTTAGGGCAACCACCTTACGAGCAGTACTTC. This translates into CASSLGQPPYEQYF.

The V gene is TRBV29-1, the J gene TRBJ1-2; 9 nucleotides line up with TRBD1. The CDR3 length is 16 residues. With 4 bases clipped from V and 0 bases from J, the junction kept 9 bases outside the gene matches. Germline CDR1 SQVTM, CDR2 ANQGSEA. CDR3 sequence reads: CSVGRDRVAANYGYTF. The CDR3 nucleotides are TGCAGCGTTGGTCGGGACAGGGTGGCGGCTAACTATGGCTACACCTTC.

The CDR3 DNA is TGCGCCAGCAGCTTGCTACAGGGCTCCTACAATGAGCAGTTCTTC. Translating gives CASSLLQGSYNEQFF. The rearrangement joins TRBV5-1 to TRBJ2-1, with TRBD1 as a possible D gene (6 bases). The CDR3 extends over 15 amino acids. CDR1 and CDR2 (germline): SGHRS, YFSETQ. Trimming removed 1 base at V and 0 bases at J, with 8 bases between.

This clone was detected once. The chain uses TRBV6-5 and TRBJ2-7, with 12 bases lining up with TRBD2. Looked up from germline, CDR1 is MNHEY and CDR2 is SVGAGI. CDR3 length equals 13 residues. The junction had 1 base not matched to a gene; V was cut back by 4 bases and J by 6 bases. CDR3 DNA sequence: TGTGCCAGCAGTTCGGGACTAGCGGGCGAGCAGTACTTC. Translating it yields CASSSGLAGEQYF.

This chain uses TRBV3-1 (or the pseudogene TRBV3-2) with TRBJ1-4; TRBD1 might be the D (6 bases). CDR3 length: 14 residues. Trimming cost V 1 base and J 6 bases, with 9 bases left between them. The germline V gene encodes CDR1 LGHDT and CDR2 YNNKEL (reference sequence). The CDR3 region has the DNA TGTGCCAGCAGCCAAGCGGCAGGGGATGAAAAACTGTTTTTT. It encodes CASSQAAGDEKLFF.

This chain joins TRBV4-1 and TRBJ1-4, with 8 bases identical to TRBD1. This CDR3 has 15 amino acids. With V trimmed by 1 base and J by 8 bases, 6 bases remained unmatched. The germline V gene encodes CDR1 MGHRA and CDR2 YSYEKL. The CDR3, as DNA: TGCGCCAGCAGCCAAGGGACAGGGTTAGGAGAAAAACTGTTTTTT. Amino acids: CASSQGTGLGEKLFF.

This clone was seen just once. The chain recombines TRBV18 with TRBJ1-1; TRBD1 agrees at 7 bases. CDR3 length equals 15 residues. Trimming at V came to 1 base and at J to 1 base, leaving 3 bases not matched to a gene. Germline CDR1 and CDR2: KGHSH and LQKENI. CDR3 nucleotides: TGTGCCAGCTCACCACTGGGACAGAGGAACACTGAAGCTTTCTTT. Its translation: CASSPLGQRNTEAFF.

V is TRBV6-5 and J is TRBJ1-1, with D possibly matching TRBD1 (5 bases). The ends were cut back, 7 bases at V and 8 bases at J, with 11 bases in the middle. This CDR3 contains 11 residues. Germline lookup yields CDR1 MNHEY and CDR2 SVGAGI. CDR3 loop: CASTPQGEAFF. The CDR3 nucleotides read TGTGCCAGCACTCCCCAGGGCGAAGCTTTCTTT.

The chain recombines TRBV10-1 with TRBJ2-3; D is perhaps TRBD1 (5 bases). CDR1 is WNHNN, CDR2 SYGVQD, per germline (reference sequence). CDR3 length equals 14 residues. V was trimmed by 6 bases and J by 3 bases, leaving 13 bases between them. The CDR3 DNA follows: TGCGCCAGCAGCAGGGTTCTGAGAACAGATACGCAGTATTTT. It is translated as CASSRVLRTDTQYF.

V and J are TRBV5-1 and TRBJ2-7; 8 bases are a match to TRBD2. Losses at the gene ends were 3 bases for V and 3 bases for J; bases not matched to a gene: 5. Looked up from germline, CDR1 is SGHRS and CDR2 is YFSETQ. The CDR3 length is 14 residues. As DNA, the CDR3 is TGCGCCAGCAGCTCGCGGGGGGAGGTCTACGAGCAGTACTTC. Its translation is CASSSRGEVYEQYF. Together with reference TRBV5-1 and TRBJ2-7, the CDR3 gives the full variable domain: KAGVTQTPRYLIKTRGQQVTLSCSPISGHRSVSWYQQTPGQGLQFLFEYFSETQRNKGNFPGRFSGRQFSNSRSEMNVSTLELGDSALYLCASSSRGEVYEQYFGPGTRLTVT.

This sequence joins TRBV19 and TRBJ2-7; D may be TRBD1 (6 bases). The CDR3 spans 12 residues. Germline V CDR1 and CDR2: LNHDA, SQIVND (reference sequence). The CDR3 sequence is CARTEFSYEQYF. CDR3 bases: TGTGCTCGGACAGAGTTCTCCTACGAGCAGTACTTC.

This clone occurred a few times. The chain is built from TRBV24-1 and TRBJ1-6, with D perhaps matching TRBD1 (5 bases). The germline V gene encodes CDR1 KGHDR and CDR2 SFDVKD. V was pared by 0 bases and J by 12 bases, with 17 bases between. The CDR3 runs to 16 residues. The CDR3 DNA sequence: TGTGCCACCAGTGATTTGCTCCCCAGGGTCCGAGGACCCCTCCACTTT. Amino acid sequence: CATSDLLPRVRGPLHF.

This clone appeared a single time. The sample carries other DNA sequences with the same CDR3. V gene TRBV19 combines with J gene TRBJ1-1; 8 bases agree with TRBD1. V dropped 8 bases and J dropped 5; count of bases not matched to a gene: 1. CDR1 and CDR2 (germline): LNHDA, SQIVND (reference sequence). The CDR3 has 11 residues. The CDR3 sequence is CASRQGTEAFF. CDR3 nucleotide sequence: TGTGCCAGTCGACAGGGGACTGAAGCTTTCTTT. The variable domain in full, completed from reference TRBV19 and TRBJ1-1, reads DGGITQSPKYLFRKEGQNVTLSCEQNLNHDAMYWYRQDPGQGLRLIYYSQIVNDFQKGDIAEGYSVSREKKESFPLTVTSAQKNPTAFYLCASRQGTEAFFGQGTRLTVV.

V and J are TRBV5-4 and TRBJ1-2, with a weak D call TRBD1 (5 bases). V lost 2 bases, J lost 4 bases, and 21 bases lay in between. The germline V gene has CDR1 SGHNT and CDR2 YYREEE (reference sequence). The CDR3 has 17 residues. In DNA, the CDR3 is TGTGCCAGCAGCTTCGCCTCACAGGCTGCACCCCTCTATGGCTACACCTTC. Protein: CASSFASQAAPLYGYTF.

The chain couples TRBV12-5 to TRBJ2-2; TRBD1 aligns across 9 bases. V dropped 6 bases and J dropped 8; count of bases not matched to a gene: 1. The length of the CDR3 is 12 residues. Germline V CDR1 and CDR2: LGHNT, FRNRAP. DNA of the CDR3: TGTGCTAGTGGGGACAGGGGAGGGGAGCTGTTTTTT. This sequence encodes CASGDRGGELFF.

The chain recombines TRBV9 with TRBJ2-1; a weak D match, TRBD2 (5 bases). CDR3 size: 16 residues. Germline CDR1 and CDR2: SGDLS and YYNGEE. V was pared by 0 bases and J by 0 bases, with 10 bases between. CDR3 amino acids: CASSVDGVSSYNEQFF. The CDR3 nucleotides are TGTGCCAGCAGCGTAGACGGGGTGAGCTCCTACAATGAGCAGTTCTTC.

The chain uses TRBV2 and TRBJ2-2, with 9 positions matching TRBD2. This CDR3 region has 15 residues. Germline CDR1 reads SNHLY; CDR2 reads FYNNEI. After removal of 5 bases from V and 3 bases from J, the junction contained 4 bases not matched to a gene. CDR3 in DNA: TGTGCCAGCAGTTTAGCGGGGGAGTACACCGGGGAGCTGTTTTTT. Translating it yields CASSLAGEYTGELFF.

V gene TRBV14 combines with J gene TRBJ1-1; D is ambiguous. CDR1 is SGHDN, CDR2 FVKESK, per germline. The V end lost 1 base, the J end lost 4 bases, and 10 bases lay between the germline ends. This CDR3 spans 14 amino acids. The CDR3 loop reads CASSQAGGITEAFF. In nucleotides, the CDR3 is TGTGCCAGCAGCCAAGCCGGAGGGATCACTGAAGCTTTCTTT.

This clone was detected once. The chain employs TRBV19 and TRBJ1-5; D might be TRBD1 (6 bases). CDR1 and CDR2 from the germline V gene are LNHDA and SQIVND (reference sequence). The V end was cut by 5 bases, the J end by 4 bases, with 15 bases between. This CDR3 has 15 residues. The CDR3 nucleotides are TGTGCCAGTAGTCGTCCGGACAGCAGAAATCAGCCCCAGCATTTT. Its translation is CASSRPDSRNQPQHF. Complete variable domain (other parts from reference TRBV19 and TRBJ1-5): DGGITQSPKYLFRKEGQNVTLSCEQNLNHDAMYWYRQDPGQGLRLIYYSQIVNDFQKGDIAEGYSVSREKKESFPLTVTSAQKNPTAFYLCASSRPDSRNQPQHFGDGTRLSIL.

The V gene is TRBV28, the J gene TRBJ2-7, with D tentatively TRBD1 (6 bases). Looked up from germline, CDR1 is MDHEN and CDR2 is SYDVKM. The V gene lost 6 bases and the J gene lost 3 bases, with 24 bases spanning the gap. This CDR3 is 17 amino acids long. Here the CDR3 reads CASRGPLPGTPFYEQYF. DNA of the CDR3: TGTGCCAGCAGGGGGCCTTTACCCGGGACACCTTTCTACGAGCAGTACTTC.